The 14 T cell receptor beta chains below were found in one sample sequenced in a study of T cell repertoires in cytomegalovirus infection. MiXCR, run by TCRdb on the reads, gives a single entry per CDR3 protein. This table holds 170,000 or so distinct CDR3 sequences, roughly 17% found once. The sample comprised CD8+ T cells from PBMCs. All receptors come from a human donor in good health (CMV status not recorded). Some clones in this sample may be carry-over from other donors' samples.

J is TRBJ1-5 and V is TRBV2, with a tentative D call TRBD1 (5 bases). The V end lost 2 bases, the J end lost 7 bases, and 12 bases lay between the germline ends. This CDR3 contains 14 residues. Germline CDR1 is SNHLY and CDR2 is FYNNEI. CDR3 sequence: CASSEIERDQPQHF. The CDR3 coding sequence is TGTGCCAGCAGTGAAATAGAACGGGACCAGCCCCAGCATTTT.

DNA of the CDR3: TGTGCCAGCAGCTTCGGACAGGGGGGTTCTGGAAACACCATATATTTT. Translated, it gives CASSFGQGGSGNTIYF. The V call is TRBV13, the J call TRBJ1-3; 10 bases are shared with TRBD1. Germline V gene data show CDR1 as PRHDT and CDR2 as FYEKMQ (reference sequence). The CDR3 is made up of 16 amino acids. J gave up 1 base and V 3 bases, and 3 bases lay outside the gene matches.

This clonotype was seen only a few times. CDR3 DNA: TGCGCCAGCAGCCGCACGGGGGTGAACACTGAAGCTTTCTTT. Protein product: CASSRTGVNTEAFF. This chain connects TRBV4-3 to TRBJ1-1, with D possibly TRBD1 on 5 matching bases. Trimming stripped 4 bases from V and 0 bases from J, with 9 bases between. Germline V gene data show CDR1 as LGHNA and CDR2 as YSLEER. The length of the CDR3 is 14 residues.

V gene TRBV10-3 combines with J gene TRBJ2-6, with D maybe TRBD1 (5 bases). Trimming removed 6 bases at V and 0 bases at J, with 9 bases between. The CDR3 length is 15 residues. Looked up from germline, CDR1 is ENHRY and CDR2 is SYGVKD. CDR3 amino acids: CAISQDSSGANVLTF. For the CDR3, the DNA is TGTGCCATCAGCCAAGACAGCTCTGGGGCCAACGTCCTGACTTTC.

The chain couples TRBV4-1 to TRBJ2-1; 11 bases are a match to TRBD1. V shed 0 bases, J shed 6 bases, and the junction held 4 bases outside the gene matches. There are 16 residues in the CDR3. Germline CDR1 reads MGHRA; CDR2 reads YSYEKL. In DNA, the CDR3 is TGCGCCAGCAGCCAAGATCCGGGGACAGGGGGCAATGAGCAGTTCTTC. Residues: CASSQDPGTGGNEQFF.

This clonotype turned up a few times. J is TRBJ1-1 and V is TRBV13; weak D call: TRBD1 (6 bases). Trimming removed 3 bases from V and 3 bases from J, with 17 bases in between. The length of the CDR3 is 16 residues. Germline V gene data show CDR1 as PRHDT and CDR2 as FYEKMQ (reference sequence). The CDR3 sequence: CASSFLTGGFDTEAFF. CDR3 DNA sequence: TGTGCCAGCAGCTTTTTGACAGGTGGATTTGACACTGAAGCTTTCTTT.

This clonotype came up a few times. The CDR3 loop is CASSPVLGSYNEQFF. In DNA, the CDR3 is TGTGCCAGCAGCCCTGTTTTGGGCTCCTACAATGAGCAGTTCTTC. The chain recombines TRBV7-2 with TRBJ2-1; no definite D call. Germline CDR1 is SGHTA and CDR2 is FQGNSA. V was shortened by 5 bases and J by 0 bases, with 11 bases between the two germline ends. The CDR3 runs 15 residues.

The V gene is TRBV5-6, the J gene TRBJ2-1, with D possibly called TRBD1 or TRBD2 (5 bases each). Germline V CDR1 and CDR2: SGHDT, YYEEEE. Trimming pared 4 bases from V and 9 bases from J, leaving 17 bases between. The CDR3 totals 14 residues. The CDR3 here is CASSATGTPSEQFF. The CDR3 DNA is TGTGCCAGCAGCGCTACCGGGACCCCCTCTGAGCAGTTCTTC.

This clonotype has more than one count but fewer than ten. This sequence joins TRBV19 and TRBJ2-1, with D perhaps matching TRBD1 (6 bases). The germline CDR1 and CDR2 sequences are LNHDA and SQIVND (reference sequence). Trimming took 5 bases from V and 1 from J, leaving 12 bases between them. The CDR3 totals 15 residues. The CDR3 DNA sequence: TGTGCCAGTAGTCCACAGGGATCGTCCTACAATGAGCAGTTCTTC. Translation gives CASSPQGSSYNEQFF.

This clonotype showed up just a few times. The chain employs TRBV7-2 and TRBJ2-7; 13 nucleotides align to TRBD2. The CDR3 extends over 16 amino acids. CDR1 SGHTA and CDR2 FQGNSA come from the germline V gene. The J segment lost 4 bases and the V segment lost 5 bases, leaving 8 bases of the junction unmatched. The CDR3, as DNA: TGTGCCAGCAGCCTATACCCACTAGCGGGGGGGTACGAGCAGTACTTC. Translation: CASSLYPLAGGYEQYF. The full variable domain, rest sourced from reference TRBV7-2 and TRBJ2-7, is GAGVSQSPSNKVTEKGKDVELRCDPISGHTALYWYRQSLGQGLEFLIYFQGNSAPDKSGLPSDRFSAERTGGSVSTLTIQRTQQEDSAVYLCASSLYPLAGGYEQYFGPGTRLTVT.

This clonotype was seen a few times. The chain couples TRBV9 to TRBJ2-4; 10 bases align to TRBD2. V shed 4 bases, J shed 4 bases, and the junction held 5 bases outside the gene matches. In germline, CDR1 is SGDLS, CDR2 YYNGEE. The CDR3 runs 15 residues. The CDR3 nucleotides are TGTGCCAGCAGCTCCAGCGGGGGGGTAAAAAACATTCAGTACTTC. Protein product: CASSSSGGVKNIQYF.

The CDR3 DNA sequence: TGTGCCAGCAGCGCCGGGACAGCCGATCAGCCCCAGCATTTT. It is translated as CASSAGTADQPQHF. This sequence joins TRBV9 and TRBJ1-5, with 7 bases matching TRBD1. J was trimmed by 5 bases and V by 3 bases; bases with no gene match: 5. Germline V gene lookup returns CDR1 SGDLS and CDR2 YYNGEE. The CDR3 is 14 amino acids.

A few counts support this clonotype. The chain carries TRBV12-3 or TRBV12-4 and TRBJ2-3; D not certain. The ends were cut back, 5 bases at V and 3 bases at J, with 6 bases in the middle. The CDR3 length is 12 residues. The CDR3 coding sequence is TGTGCCAGCAGTGATGATACAGATACGCAGTATTTT. Translated, it gives CASSDDTDTQYF.

This sequence joins TRBV12-3 or TRBV12-4 and TRBJ1-2; D is ambiguous. CDR3 length: 15 residues. Trimming removed 5 bases at V and 6 bases at J, with 19 bases between. The CDR3: CASSPPSGRLHGYTF. In DNA form, the CDR3 reads TGTGCCAGCAGTCCCCCCTCCGGGAGACTCCATGGCTACACCTTC.